The 29 T cell receptor beta chains listed next were all sequenced from one sample in a study of response to subunit inactivated influenza vaccine (dated by TCRdb to 2016 to 2019). Libraries were constructed by RT-PCR. TCRdb records Illumina HiSeq 2500 as the sequencer. TCRdb reanalyzed the raw reads on its own, using fastp at Q25 for trimming and MiXCR for clone calling, and kept in-frame beta chains. Rows are unified per CDR3 protein, each entry keeping the most common DNA and genes. Counted in this sample were 860,000 or so distinct CDR3 sequences; 21% of them appeared once. The ten biggest clones cover roughly 10% of the sample. The sample was PBMCs from blood, taken 4 to 6 days after vaccination. These receptors originate from a man in his fifties who received an inactivated influenza vaccine. Donor details come from another sample of the same person, matched by shared clones.

This clonotype showed up many times. V usage is TRBV5-1 and J usage is TRBJ2-2; tentatively, D is TRBD1 or TRBD2 (5 bases each). V shed 1 base and J shed 7 bases, with 14 bases lying between them. CDR1 is SGHRS and CDR2 is YFSETQ in the germline V gene. The CDR3 sequence is 15 residues long. CDR3 amino acids: CASSLWDLEFGELFF. In nucleotides, the CDR3 is TGCGCCAGCAGCTTGTGGGACCTCGAGTTCGGGGAGCTGTTTTTT. Full variable domain (missing parts from reference TRBV5-1 and TRBJ2-2): KAGVTQTPRYLIKTRGQQVTLSCSPISGHRSVSWYQQTPGQGLQFLFEYFSETQRNKGNFPGRFSGRQFSNSRSEMNVSTLELGDSALYLCASSLWDLEFGELFFGEGSRLTVL.

CDR3 in DNA: TGTGCCAGCAGCTCTCCGGAGTGGGTTATGACCGGGGAGCTGTTTTTT. Protein product: CASSSPEWVMTGELFF. The V call is TRBV5-5, the J call TRBJ2-2; D remains unclear. Per germline, CDR1 SGHKS and CDR2 YYEKEE (reference sequence). With 3 bases removed from V and 5 bases from J, the gap between germline ends came to 17 bases. This CDR3 has 16 residues.

This clonotype has only a few counts. The chain links TRBV12-3 or TRBV12-4 to TRBJ1-3; 9 nucleotides match TRBD1. The CDR3 totals 13 residues. Trimming took 5 bases from V and 8 from J; bases not matched to a gene: 4. In DNA, the CDR3 is TGTGCCAGCAGTCAGAGGGACAGGGACACCATATATTTT. This translates into CASSQRDRDTIYF.

This clonotype showed up just a few times. This chain connects TRBV12-3 or TRBV12-4 to TRBJ1-1, with 9 bases identical to TRBD1. The CDR3 is 16 residues long. V shed 6 bases and J 4 bases; nucleotides not matched to a gene: 12. Here the CDR3 reads CASRRDRAYDGTEAFF. Here the CDR3 DNA reads TGTGCCAGCAGGAGGGACAGGGCCTACGATGGCACTGAAGCTTTCTTT.

This clonotype was counted between two and nine times. This chain connects TRBV20-1 to TRBJ2-7, with D hard to call. V lost 0 bases, J lost 2 bases, and 11 bases lay in between. The germline gives CDR1 DFQATT, CDR2 SNEGSKA (reference sequence). This CDR3 comprises 14 residues. This chain's CDR3 is CSAREHALAYEQYF. The CDR3 bases are TGCAGTGCTAGAGAACACGCCTTAGCCTACGAGCAGTACTTC.

This clonotype was counted only a few times. The chain joins TRBV12-3 or TRBV12-4 to TRBJ2-5; 12 nucleotides agree with TRBD1. V lost 6 bases, J lost 11 bases, and 13 bases stayed unmatched. This CDR3 spans 15 amino acids. The CDR3 DNA follows: TGTGCCAGCAGACCGGGACAGGGGGCCCTCGGGGATCAGTACTTC. Its translation: CASRPGQGALGDQYF.

This clonotype appeared a few times. J is TRBJ2-1 and V is TRBV24-1; maybe TRBD2 (6 bases). The CDR3 runs to 14 residues. V dropped 1 base and J dropped 8 bases, with 11 bases sitting between them. The germline V gene encodes CDR1 KGHDR and CDR2 SFDVKD. The CDR3 reads CATSDLGGVYEQFF. CDR3 coding DNA: TGTGCCACCAGTGATTTAGGAGGGGTGTATGAGCAGTTCTTC.

This chain links TRBV6-5 with TRBJ2-1, with TRBD2 as a possible D gene (5 bases). The CDR3 has 14 amino acids. V was shortened by 0 bases and J by 12 bases, with 15 bases between the two germline ends. Germline V CDR1 and CDR2: MNHEY, SVGAGI. The CDR3 here is CASSYSRAEGGQFF. The CDR3 DNA reads TGTGCCAGCAGTTACTCGAGAGCTGAGGGTGGGCAGTTCTTC.

This clonotype was detected a few times. The chain joins TRBV7-6 to TRBJ2-1; D is ambiguous. CDR1 SGHVS and CDR2 FNYEAQ come from the germline V gene. The CDR3 runs 14 residues. V lost 2 bases and J lost 4, with 9 bases in between. This chain's CDR3 is CASSLFAAYNEQFF. The DNA of the CDR3 is TGTGCCAGCAGCTTATTCGCCGCATACAATGAGCAGTTCTTC.

The chain recombines TRBV28 with TRBJ2-1; 7 bases line up with TRBD2. The CDR3 is 13 amino acids. The V gene end was trimmed by 4 bases and the J gene end by 7 bases; junction bases not matched to a gene: 4. The V gene's germline CDR1 is MDHEN and CDR2 SYDVKM. The CDR3 coding sequence is TGTGCCAGCAGTTCCCCACTAGCGAATGAGCAGTTCTTC. Translated: CASSSPLANEQFF.

This chain connects TRBV20-1 to TRBJ1-4; D call uncertain. Between the trimmed V and J ends, which lost 6 bases and 12 bases, there was a span of 14 bases. Germline CDR1 DFQATT, CDR2 SNEGSKA (reference sequence). The CDR3 is 11 amino acids. CDR3 coding DNA: TGCAGTGCGCGACGGGATGAGGAACTGTTTTTT. The encoded protein is CSARRDEELFF.

This clonotype has only a few counts. V gene TRBV20-1 combines with J gene TRBJ1-2, with 7 bases lining up with TRBD1. Trimming removed 5 bases from V and 3 bases from J; junction bases left unmatched: 18. CDR1 and CDR2 (germline): DFQATT, SNEGSKA (reference sequence). The CDR3 totals 17 residues. The CDR3 protein is CSAFPLGQAGEDYGYTF. CDR3 nucleotide sequence: TGCAGTGCTTTCCCTCTCGGACAGGCCGGGGAAGACTATGGCTACACCTTC.

This chain uses TRBV7-2 with TRBJ2-6; D ambiguous. Trimming removed 0 bases from V and 4 bases from J, with 13 bases in between. The CDR3 is 17 amino acids. Per germline, CDR1 SGHTA and CDR2 FQGNSA. The CDR3 nucleotides are TGTGCCAGCAGCTTAGCGGTCTCCTTGAGGGGGGCCAACGTCCTGACTTTC. This gives the protein CASSLAVSLRGANVLTF.

The rearrangement joins TRBV18 to TRBJ2-5, with D unresolved. Germline V gene sequence: CDR1 KGHSH, CDR2 LQKENI. The CDR3 totals 13 residues. V was clipped by 0 bases and J by 5 bases, with 7 bases between them. CDR3: CASSPPGLETQYF. The CDR3 coding sequence is TGTGCCAGCTCACCACCAGGGTTGGAGACCCAGTACTTC.

This clonotype was seen a few times. The chain carries TRBV6-5 and TRBJ1-2; D is unclear. V lost 2 bases and J lost 8, with 30 bases in between. CDR3 length: 19 residues. From germline, CDR1 is MNHEY and CDR2 SVGAGI. CDR3 amino acids: CASSYPSQRGIGQKWGYTF. CDR3 DNA sequence: TGTGCCAGCAGTTACCCGTCCCAACGAGGGATTGGTCAAAAGTGGGGCTACACCTTC.

The gene calls are TRBV2 and TRBJ2-7; D gene unclear. Per the germline V gene, CDR1 is SNHLY and CDR2 is FYNNEI. V was cut by 4 bases and J by 0 bases, with 16 bases left in between. This CDR3 is built from 16 residues. The CDR3 loop is CASSGLRQRSSYEQYF. CDR3 in DNA: TGTGCCAGCAGTGGCCTCAGGCAGCGAAGCTCCTACGAGCAGTACTTC.

The sample holds a few counts of this clonotype. The rearrangement links TRBV7-9 to TRBJ1-1; TRBD1 aligns across 12 bases. The V gene end was trimmed by 5 bases and the J gene end by 4 bases; junction bases not matched to a gene: 5. The germline gives CDR1 SEHNR, CDR2 FQNEAQ (reference sequence). The CDR3 length is 15 residues. For the CDR3, the DNA is TGTGCCAGCAGCCCGGGACAGGGGGCGAGCACTGAAGCTTTCTTT. Amino acid sequence: CASSPGQGASTEAFF.

This clonotype has a count of ten or more. The V and J genes are TRBV4-3 and TRBJ2-5; 8 nucleotides line up with TRBD2. The CDR3 has 14 amino acids. J lost 2 bases, V lost 3 bases, and 2 bases had no gene match. Germline assignment: CDR1 LGHNA and CDR2 YSLEER. CDR3 amino acids: CASSQGLVQETQYF. CDR3 bases: TGCGCCAGCAGCCAGGGACTAGTTCAAGAGACCCAGTACTTC.

This clonotype was counted between two and nine times. V and J are TRBV5-1 and TRBJ2-7; maybe TRBD2 (6 bases). This CDR3 region has 15 residues. The V gene lost 4 bases and the J gene lost 2 bases, with 16 bases spanning the gap. CDR1 is SGHRS and CDR2 is YFSETQ in the germline V gene. CDR3 nucleotides: TGCGCCAGCAGCGCGGGACTCCTTTCACCCTACGAGCAGTACTTC. Amino acid sequence: CASSAGLLSPYEQYF.

This clonotype was picked up a small number of times. The chain uses TRBV4-3 and TRBJ2-1; D may correspond to TRBD1 or TRBD2 (5 bases each). The CDR3 extends over 16 amino acids. Germline V lookup: CDR1 LGHNA, CDR2 YSLEER. Trimming stripped 0 bases from V and 2 bases from J, with 11 bases between. CDR3 in DNA: TGCGCCAGCAGCCAAGAGGGGGTAGCCACCTACAATGAGCAGTTCTTC. Amino acids: CASSQEGVATYNEQFF.

The chain recombines TRBV5-1 with TRBJ2-7, with 10 positions matching TRBD1. CDR3 length: 15 amino acids. Germline values: CDR1 SGHRS, CDR2 YFSETQ. V was pared by 4 bases and J by 2 bases, with 6 bases of the junction left unmatched. The CDR3 coding sequence is TGCGCCAGCAGCACCGGACAGGGGGTTCCCTACGAGCAGTACTTC. It specifies CASSTGQGVPYEQYF. The whole variable domain, filled in from reference TRBV5-1 and TRBJ2-7, reads KAGVTQTPRYLIKTRGQQVTLSCSPISGHRSVSWYQQTPGQGLQFLFEYFSETQRNKGNFPGRFSGRQFSNSRSEMNVSTLELGDSALYLCASSTGQGVPYEQYFGPGTRLTVT.

V and J are TRBV20-1 and TRBJ2-1; TRBD1 matches at 8 bases. There are 16 residues in the CDR3. Germline CDR1 reads DFQATT; CDR2 reads SNEGSKA (reference sequence). V was pared by 4 bases and J by 0 bases, with 8 bases of the junction left unmatched. Here the CDR3 DNA reads TGCAGTGCTACGCCTGACAGGGGAAGCTCCTACAATGAGCAGTTCTTC. Translation gives CSATPDRGSSYNEQFF.

The rearrangement links TRBV4-1 to TRBJ1-1; maybe TRBD1 (6 bases). The V gene's germline CDR1 is MGHRA and CDR2 YSYEKL. The CDR3 extends over 13 amino acids. V was clipped by 2 bases and J by 7 bases, with 11 bases between them. CDR3 region: CASSQIRQDEAFF. CDR3 DNA sequence: TGCGCCAGCAGCCAAATCCGACAGGATGAAGCTTTCTTT.

The chain uses TRBV10-3 and TRBJ2-1, with 13 nucleotides matching TRBD2. The CDR3 runs to 15 residues. Per the germline V gene, CDR1 is ENHRY and CDR2 is SYGVKD. V was pared by 8 bases and J by 6 bases, with 7 bases of the junction left unmatched. In DNA, the CDR3 is TGTGCCATCTCGACGACTAGCGGGAGGATCAATGAGCAGTTCTTC. Protein product: CAISTTSGRINEQFF.

This clonotype was detected only a few times. CDR3 residues: CASSPIYVATFNEQFF. DNA of the CDR3: TGTGCCAGCAGTCCTATCTACGTCGCGACTTTCAATGAGCAGTTCTTC. The chain couples TRBV28 to TRBJ2-1, with no clear D. The CDR3 has 16 residues. Germline lookup yields CDR1 MDHEN and CDR2 SYDVKM. The V end was cut by 5 bases, the J end by 6 bases, with 20 bases between.

The chain is built from TRBV6-5 and TRBJ1-3; D not resolved. Germline V lookup: CDR1 MNHEY, CDR2 SVGAGI. The CDR3 runs to 11 residues. Trimming took off 4 bases at V and 9 bases at J, with 7 bases between the two ends. The CDR3 here is CASSWGTTIYF. The CDR3 bases are TGTGCCAGCAGTTGGGGTACCACCATATATTTT.

In its sample, this clonotype was seen many times. The CDR3 sequence: CSVEDGQGSEQFF. The CDR3 coding sequence is TGCAGCGTTGAAGATGGACAGGGGAGTGAGCAGTTCTTC. The chain links TRBV29-1 to TRBJ2-1; 9 bases are shared with TRBD1. Germline lookup yields CDR1 SQVTM and CDR2 ANQGSEA. V dropped 0 bases and J dropped 9; count of bases not matched to a gene: 3. The CDR3 loop spans 13 amino acids.

This chain uses TRBV18 with TRBJ1-1; D ambiguous. Trimming stripped 3 bases from V and 4 bases from J, with 12 bases between. CDR1 and CDR2 (germline): KGHSH, LQKENI. CDR3 size: 14 residues. CDR3 DNA: TGTGCCAGCTCACCCGAGGGTGGGGTCACTGAAGCTTTCTTT. As protein: CASSPEGGVTEAFF. The complete variable domain, with remaining parts taken from reference TRBV18 and TRBJ1-1, reads NAGVMQNPRHLVRRRGQEARLRCSPMKGHSHVYWYRQLPEEGLKFMVYLQKENIIDESGMPKERFSAEFPKEGPSILRIQQVVRGDSAAYFCASSPEGGVTEAFFGQGTRLTVV.

This clonotype was detected only a few times. The chain has TRBV12-3 or TRBV12-4 and TRBJ2-2, with 13 nucleotides matching TRBD2. This CDR3 is 16 amino acids long. After removal of 6 bases from V and 4 bases from J, the junction contained 5 bases not matched to a gene. The CDR3 DNA follows: TGTGCCAGCAGACTACGGACTAGCGGGAGCACCGGGGAGCTGTTTTTT. Amino acids: CASRLRTSGSTGELFF.